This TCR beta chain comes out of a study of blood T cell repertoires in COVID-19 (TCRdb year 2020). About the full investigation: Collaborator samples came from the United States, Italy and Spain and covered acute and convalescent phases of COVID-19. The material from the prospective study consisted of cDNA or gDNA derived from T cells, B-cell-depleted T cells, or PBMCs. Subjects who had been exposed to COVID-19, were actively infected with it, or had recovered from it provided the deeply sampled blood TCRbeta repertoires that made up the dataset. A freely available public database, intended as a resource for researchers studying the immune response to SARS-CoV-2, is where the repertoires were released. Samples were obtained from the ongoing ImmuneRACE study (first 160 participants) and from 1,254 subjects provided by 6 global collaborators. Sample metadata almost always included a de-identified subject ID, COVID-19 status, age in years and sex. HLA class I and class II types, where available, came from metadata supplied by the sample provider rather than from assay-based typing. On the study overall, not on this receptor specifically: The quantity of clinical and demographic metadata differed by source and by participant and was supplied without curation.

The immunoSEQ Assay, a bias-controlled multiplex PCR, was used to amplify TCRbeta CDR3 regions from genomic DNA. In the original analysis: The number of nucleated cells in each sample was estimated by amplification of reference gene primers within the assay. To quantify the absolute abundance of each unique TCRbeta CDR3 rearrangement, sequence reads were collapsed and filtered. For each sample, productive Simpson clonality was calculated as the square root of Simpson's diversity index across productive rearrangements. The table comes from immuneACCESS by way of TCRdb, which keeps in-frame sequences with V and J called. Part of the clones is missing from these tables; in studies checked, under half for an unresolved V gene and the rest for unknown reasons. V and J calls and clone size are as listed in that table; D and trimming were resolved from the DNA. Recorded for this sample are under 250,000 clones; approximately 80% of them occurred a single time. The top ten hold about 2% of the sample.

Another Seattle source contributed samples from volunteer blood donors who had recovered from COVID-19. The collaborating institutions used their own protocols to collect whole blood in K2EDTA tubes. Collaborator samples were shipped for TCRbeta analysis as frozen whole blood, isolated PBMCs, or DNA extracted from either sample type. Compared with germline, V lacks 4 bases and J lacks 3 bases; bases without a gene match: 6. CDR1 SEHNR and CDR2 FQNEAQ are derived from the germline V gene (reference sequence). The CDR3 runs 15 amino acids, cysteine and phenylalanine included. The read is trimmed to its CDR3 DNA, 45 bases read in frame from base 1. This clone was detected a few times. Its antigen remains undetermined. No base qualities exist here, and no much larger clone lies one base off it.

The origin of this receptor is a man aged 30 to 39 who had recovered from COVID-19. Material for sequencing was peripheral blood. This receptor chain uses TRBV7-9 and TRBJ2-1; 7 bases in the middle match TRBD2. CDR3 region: CASSSSGANYNEQFF. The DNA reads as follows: TGTGCCAGCAGCTCCAGCGGGGCCAACTACAATGAGCAGTTCTTC.